This TCR beta chain is drawn from a study of blood T cell repertoires in COVID-19. For the study at large: COVID-19 samples, acute and convalescent, were from the United States, Italy and Spain.

This clone was seen a handful of times. Per the original methods: Researchers report that nucleated cell counts were estimated from reference gene primer amplification. Here immunoSEQ multiplex PCR was the method, and the copy in TCRdb shows in-frame clones only, minus some. V, J and clone size were drawn from that table, and D and trimming were deduced from the DNA. The sample lists 250,000 or so clones, roughly four fifths occurring once. Symptom resolution, clearance, or two negative PCRs marked the recovered donors of Cohort 3. Trimming removed 7 bases from V and 6 bases from J; junction bases left unmatched: 3. Germline V gives CDR1 SNHLY, CDR2 FYNNEI. The CDR3 is made up of 13 amino acids.

The chain joins TRBV2 to TRBJ2-2, with 9 bases matching TRBD1. The clonotype was recovered from a man aged 60 to 75 who had recovered from COVID-19. Input material: PBMCs or T cells enriched from blood (not recorded which). The DNA of the CDR3 is TGTGCCAGCACCAGACAGGGGGCCGGGGAGCTGTTTTTT. Its translation is CASTRQGAGELFF. The variable domain in full, with the rest retrieved from reference TRBV2 and TRBJ2-2, is EPEVTQTPSHQVTQMGQEVILRCVPISNHLYFYWYRQILGQKVEFLVSFYNNEISEKSEIFDDQFSVERPDGSNFTLKIRSTKLEDSAMYFCASTRQGAGELFFGEGSRLTVL.